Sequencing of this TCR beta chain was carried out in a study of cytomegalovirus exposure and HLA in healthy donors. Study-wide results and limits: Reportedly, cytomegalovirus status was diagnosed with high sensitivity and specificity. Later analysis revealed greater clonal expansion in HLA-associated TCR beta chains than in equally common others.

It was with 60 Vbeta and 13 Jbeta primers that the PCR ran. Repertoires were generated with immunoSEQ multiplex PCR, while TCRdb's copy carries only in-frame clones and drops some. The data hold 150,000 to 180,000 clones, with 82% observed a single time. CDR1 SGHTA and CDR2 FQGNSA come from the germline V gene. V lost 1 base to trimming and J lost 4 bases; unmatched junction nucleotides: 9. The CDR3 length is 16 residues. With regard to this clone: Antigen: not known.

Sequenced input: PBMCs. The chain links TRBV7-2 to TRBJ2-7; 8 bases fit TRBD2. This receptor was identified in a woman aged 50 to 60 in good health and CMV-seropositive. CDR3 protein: CASSLVRRGGPYEQYF. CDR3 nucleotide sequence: TGTGCCAGCAGCTTAGTTCGTCGGGGGGGCCCGTACGAGCAGTACTTC.